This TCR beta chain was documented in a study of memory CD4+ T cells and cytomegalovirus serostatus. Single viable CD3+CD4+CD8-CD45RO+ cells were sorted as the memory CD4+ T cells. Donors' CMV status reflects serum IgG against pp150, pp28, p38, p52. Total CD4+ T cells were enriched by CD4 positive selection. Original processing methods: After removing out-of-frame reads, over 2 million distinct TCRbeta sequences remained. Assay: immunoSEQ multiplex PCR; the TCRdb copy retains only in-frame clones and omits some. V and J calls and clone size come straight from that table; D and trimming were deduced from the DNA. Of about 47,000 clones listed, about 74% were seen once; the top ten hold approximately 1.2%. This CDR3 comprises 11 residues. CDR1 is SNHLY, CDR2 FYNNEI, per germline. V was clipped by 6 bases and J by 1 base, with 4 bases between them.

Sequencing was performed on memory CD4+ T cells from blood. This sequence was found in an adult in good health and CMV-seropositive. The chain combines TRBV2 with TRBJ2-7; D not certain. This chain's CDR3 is CASSISYEQYF. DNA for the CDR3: TGTGCCAGCAGCATATCCTACGAGCAGTACTTC.